Below, 26 T cell receptor beta chains from the same sample are listed, as sequenced in a study of blood T cell repertoires in COVID-19. The table came from immunoSEQ multiplex PCR; TCRdb's copy has only in-frame clones and leaves some out. The sample lists 250,000 or so clones, 75% to 85% occurring once. Sequenced: peripheral blood. All receptors derive from a woman aged 65 to 85 with acute or convalescent COVID-19.

This chain uses TRBV5-1 with TRBJ1-2; TRBD1 is a possible D gene (5 bases). Trimming took off 1 base at V and 5 bases at J, with 15 bases between the two ends. The CDR3 length is 15 residues. Germline CDR1 SGHRS, CDR2 YFSETQ. The CDR3 coding sequence is TGCGCCAGCAGCTTGAAAACGGACATGGGGTATGGCTACACCTTC. This sequence encodes CASSLKTDMGYGYTF.

This chain joins TRBV10-3 and TRBJ2-7, with 9 bases that match TRBD2. Germline V gene data show CDR1 as ENHRY and CDR2 as SYGVKD. CDR3 size: 13 residues. The V and J ends lost 6 bases and 5 bases, in that order; junction bases with no gene match: 5. The CDR3 DNA reads TGTGCCATCAGGAGCGGGGGGCTCGACGAGCAGTACTTC. Protein product: CAIRSGGLDEQYF.

The chain employs TRBV5-1 and TRBJ2-3, with TRBD2 identical over 9 bases. Germline V gene data show CDR1 as SGHRS and CDR2 as YFSETQ. After removal of 4 bases from V and 0 bases from J, the junction contained 3 bases not matched to a gene. This CDR3 contains 15 residues. CDR3 region: CASSRSGSSTDTQYF. CDR3 nucleotides: TGCGCCAGCAGCCGTAGCGGGAGTAGCACAGATACGCAGTATTTT.

The rearrangement links TRBV19 to TRBJ1-1; D gene uncertain. The CDR3 contains 13 residues. The germline CDR1 and CDR2 sequences are LNHDA and SQIVND (reference sequence). V was clipped by 5 bases and J by 2 bases, with 9 bases between them. Here the CDR3 reads CASSPLLNTEAFF. In nucleotides, the CDR3 is TGTGCCAGTAGTCCGCTACTTAACACTGAAGCTTTCTTT.

Here the CDR3 DNA reads TGTGCCAGCACTGGGGGCAGCAACTATGGCTACACCTTC. It is translated as CASTGGSNYGYTF. The chain combines TRBV28 with TRBJ1-2, with D possibly TRBD1 on 6 matching bases. The CDR3 contains 13 residues. V lost 7 bases, J lost 2 bases, and 11 bases lay in between. Per germline, CDR1 MDHEN and CDR2 SYDVKM.

The chain carries TRBV5-6 and TRBJ1-6, with TRBD1 as a possible D gene (6 bases). Trimming pared 4 bases from V and 11 bases from J, leaving 13 bases between. This CDR3 region has 13 residues. Germline V gene data show CDR1 as SGHDT and CDR2 as YYEEEE. CDR3 loop: CASSRQDRTPLHF. CDR3 DNA: TGTGCCAGCAGCAGACAGGATAGGACACCCCTCCACTTT.

The V gene is TRBV10-3, the J gene TRBJ1-1; 7 bases map to TRBD1. This CDR3 contains 12 residues. J lost 6 bases, V lost 6 bases, and 4 bases had no gene match. Germline V gene data show CDR1 as ENHRY and CDR2 as SYGVKD. The CDR3 reads CAISETGPEAFF. The CDR3 nucleotides are TGTGCCATCAGCGAGACAGGGCCTGAAGCTTTCTTT.

V gene TRBV24-1 combines with J gene TRBJ2-5; D possibly corresponds to TRBD1 (6 bases). The length of the CDR3 is 15 residues. Germline V lookup: CDR1 KGHDR, CDR2 SFDVKD. Trimming left V 4 bases short and J 0 bases short, with 11 bases between. The CDR3 DNA sequence: TGTGCCACCAGTGAACCTCAGGGGTACCAAGAGACCCAGTACTTC. Amino acids: CATSEPQGYQETQYF.

The genes are TRBV29-1 and TRBJ1-4, with 8 bases aligning to TRBD1. V dropped 6 bases and J dropped 12; count of bases not matched to a gene: 15. From germline, CDR1 is SQVTM and CDR2 ANQGSEA. The CDR3 contains 14 residues. CDR3 nucleotides: TGCAGCGTGGTGCTACAGGGGGTACCAGGGGAACTGTTTTTT. Its protein is CSVVLQGVPGELFF.

The V call is TRBV5-6, the J call TRBJ2-7; 10 nucleotides align to TRBD2. Unmatched junction bases numbered 9, after V lost 0 bases and J lost 0 bases. The CDR3 has 18 amino acids. Germline lookup yields CDR1 SGHDT and CDR2 YYEEEE. Here the CDR3 DNA reads TGTGCCAGCAGCTTGGTAGGGATAGCGGGGGGATTCTCCTACGAGCAGTACTTC. This encodes CASSLVGIAGGFSYEQYF. Full variable domain (outside the CDR3, taken from reference TRBV5-6 and TRBJ2-7): DAGVTQSPTHLIKTRGQQVTLRCSPKSGHDTVSWYQQALGQGPQFIFQYYEEEERQRGNFPDRFSGHQFPNYSSELNVNALLLGDSALYLCASSLVGIAGGFSYEQYFGPGTRLTVT.

This clone was seen only a few times. V and J are TRBV7-9 and TRBJ1-1; TRBD1 might be the D (6 bases). Germline-derived CDR1 and CDR2 are SEHNR and FQNEAQ (reference sequence). The germline V and J ends were trimmed by 4 bases and 1 base, with 10 bases remaining between them. The CDR3 is 14 residues long. The CDR3 DNA reads TGTGCCAGCAGCTCGAAAGGGGGGAACACTGAAGCTTTCTTT. This encodes CASSSKGGNTEAFF.

The chain is built from TRBV4-3 and TRBJ1-2; D gene unclear. The germline V and J ends were trimmed by 0 bases and 5 bases, with 13 bases remaining between them. The CDR3 contains 15 residues. Germline V gene sequence: CDR1 LGHNA, CDR2 YSLEER. The CDR3 DNA is TGCGCCAGCAGCCAAGAAACGTGGAGTCAGTATGGCTACACCTTC. It specifies CASSQETWSQYGYTF.

The chain uses TRBV28 and TRBJ2-2; weak D call: TRBD2 (5 bases). CDR1 is MDHEN, CDR2 SYDVKM, per germline. Between the trimmed V and J ends, which lost 7 bases and 4 bases, there was a span of 16 bases. This CDR3 has 15 amino acids. The DNA of the CDR3 is TGTGCCAGCACCTCGGGAAGCCTACTCACCGGGGAGCTGTTTTTT. It encodes CASTSGSLLTGELFF. The variable domain in full, with the rest retrieved from reference TRBV28 and TRBJ2-2, is DVKVTQSSRYLVKRTGEKVFLECVQDMDHENMFWYRQDPGLGLRLIYFSYDVKMKEKGDIPEGYSVSREKKERFSLILESASTNQTSMYLCASTSGSLLTGELFFGEGSRLTVL.

This chain links TRBV28 with TRBJ2-1; the D gene is possibly TRBD1 (5 bases). CDR3 length: 15 amino acids. V was shortened by 5 bases and J by 3 bases, with 14 bases between the two germline ends. Looked up from germline, CDR1 is MDHEN and CDR2 is SYDVKM. CDR3 in amino acids: CASSPTRTLYNEQFF. CDR3 DNA: TGTGCCAGCAGTCCTACTCGGACACTCTACAATGAGCAGTTCTTC.

This clone was observed a few times. The V call is TRBV11-2, the J call TRBJ1-2; possibly TRBD1 for D (5 bases). This CDR3 spans 13 amino acids. CDR1 and CDR2 (germline): SGHAT, FQNNGV. V shed 5 bases and J shed 2 bases, with 9 bases lying between them. CDR3 protein: CASSKDSNYGYTF. For the CDR3, the DNA is TGTGCCAGCAGCAAAGACAGCAACTATGGCTACACCTTC.

The genes are TRBV12-5 and TRBJ1-1; no clear D gene. V was trimmed by 5 bases and J by 5 bases, leaving 12 bases between them. The germline V gene encodes CDR1 LGHNT and CDR2 FRNRAP. CDR3 length equals 13 residues. CDR3 sequence (DNA): TGTGCTAGTGGTATTTCGGTCGGGACTGAAGCTTTCTTT. Residues: CASGISVGTEAFF.

The rearrangement joins TRBV28 to TRBJ1-2; 8 nucleotides line up with TRBD1. The CDR3 spans 15 residues. V shed 4 bases, J shed 8 bases, and the junction held 12 bases outside the gene matches. Germline loops: CDR1 MDHEN, CDR2 SYDVKM. CDR3 DNA: TGTGCCAGCAGTTACGACAGGGGCCCCTTCCGGGGCTACACCTTC. Protein product: CASSYDRGPFRGYTF.

The chain employs TRBV5-6 and TRBJ1-6; D ambiguous. CDR3 length equals 16 residues. Germline V gives CDR1 SGHDT, CDR2 YYEEEE. Trimming cost V 0 bases and J 5 bases, with 12 bases left between them. CDR3 DNA sequence: TGTGCCAGCAGCTTGGGAGAGGGAACAAATAATTCACCCCTCCACTTT. Its translation: CASSLGEGTNNSPLHF.

The chain links TRBV7-9 to TRBJ2-7, with TRBD2 matching over 10 bases. The CDR3 length is 16 residues. Per germline, CDR1 SEHNR and CDR2 FQNEAQ (reference sequence). The trim removed 5 bases at V and 5 bases at J, leaving 12 bases unmatched. The CDR3 is CASSPARAGGRHEQYF. CDR3 sequence (DNA): TGTGCCAGCAGCCCCGCTCGAGCGGGGGGGCGCCACGAGCAGTACTTC.

The chain joins TRBV4-1 to TRBJ1-4; D gene unclear. Trimming took 0 bases from V and 4 from J, leaving 9 bases between them. Germline lookup yields CDR1 MGHRA and CDR2 YSYEKL. The CDR3 totals 15 residues. The DNA of the CDR3 is TGCGCCAGCAGCCAAGATCAAGGGAGTAATGAAAAACTGTTTTTT. It is translated as CASSQDQGSNEKLFF.

This rearrangement joins TRBV5-6 to TRBJ2-7; D is possibly TRBD2 (6 bases). V was trimmed by 4 bases and J by 0 bases, leaving 14 bases between them. The CDR3 covers 15 residues. Germline V CDR1 and CDR2: SGHDT, YYEEEE. The chain's CDR3 is CASSPVGRSSYEQYF. In nucleotides, the CDR3 is TGTGCCAGCAGCCCCGTTGGGAGGAGCTCCTACGAGCAGTACTTC. The full variable domain, rest sourced from reference TRBV5-6 and TRBJ2-7, is DAGVTQSPTHLIKTRGQQVTLRCSPKSGHDTVSWYQQALGQGPQFIFQYYEEEERQRGNFPDRFSGHQFPNYSSELNVNALLLGDSALYLCASSPVGRSSYEQYFGPGTRLTVT.

The chain employs TRBV10-2 and TRBJ1-5; TRBD1 is a possible D gene (5 bases). V lost 10 bases, J lost 3 bases, and 19 bases lay in between. Germline loops: CDR1 WSHSY, CDR2 SAAADI. The CDR3 length is 15 residues. CDR3 bases: TGCGCCACCACTATCGGGGGGGGTAACAATCAGCCCCAGCATTTT. Its translation is CATTIGGGNNQPQHF.

The gene calls are TRBV30 and TRBJ2-7, with D uncertain. Germline CDR1 GTSNPN, CDR2 SVGIG (reference sequence). The CDR3 is 12 residues long. V was pared by 4 bases and J by 5 bases, with 12 bases between. CDR3 bases: TGTGCCTGGACCTACAGTGTTCACGAGCAGTACTTC. It specifies CAWTYSVHEQYF. The variable domain in full, with the rest retrieved from reference TRBV30 and TRBJ2-7, is SQTIHQWPATLVQPVGSPLSLECTVEGTSNPNLYWYRQAAGRGLQLLFYSVGIGQISSEVPQNLSASRPQDRQFILSSKKLLLSDSGFYLCAWTYSVHEQYFGPGTRLTVT.

A single count supports this clone. The chain carries TRBV10-1 and TRBJ2-5; possibly TRBD1 for D (6 bases). CDR1 and CDR2 (germline): WNHNN, SYGVQD (reference sequence). The V and J ends lost 5 bases and 1 base respectively, with 11 bases between them. This CDR3 contains 14 residues. The CDR3 DNA sequence: TGCGCCAGCAGTCCACAGGGAACCCAAGAGACCCAGTACTTC. It codes for CASSPQGTQETQYF.

This clone was detected once. This chain links TRBV2 with TRBJ2-1, with 8 nucleotides matching TRBD2. The ends lost 3 bases at V and 7 bases at J; junction bases unmatched: 11. The CDR3 is made up of 16 amino acids. CDR1 is SNHLY and CDR2 is FYNNEI in the germline V gene. The CDR3 DNA follows: TGTGCCAGCAGTGAGACCTACGGGGGGGGATTTAATGAGCAGTTCTTC. Its translation is CASSETYGGGFNEQFF.

This chain joins TRBV28 and TRBJ1-5; perhaps TRBD1 as D (6 bases). The V and J ends lost 9 bases and 1 base respectively, with 13 bases between them. Germline CDR1 and CDR2: MDHEN and SYDVKM. This CDR3 has 14 residues. CDR3 sequence (DNA): TGTGCCAGTCAACAGGGAGGGAGCAATCAGCCCCAGCATTTT. As protein: CASQQGGSNQPQHF.